This T cell receptor (beta chain) was sequenced during a study of T cells in Graves' hyperthyroidism and ophthalmopathy (dated by TCRdb to about 2019). Background on the whole study: Peripheral blood samples were taken at the time of initial diagnosis, prior to any treatment. A discovery cohort of approximately 97 patients, about 40 with Graves' ophthalmopathy and about 60 with stable Graves' hyperthyroidism, was used to find distinguishing TCR V-J signatures. An independent validation cohort of 18 to 20 hyperthyroidism patients and about 15 patients who later progressed to ophthalmopathy tested prospective prediction of ophthalmopathy. The 75 to 100 discovery patients were randomly split 7:3 into training and test sets. In addition, the study compared T-cell repertoires in thyroid tissue and in blood from 6 or 7 Graves' hyperthyroidism patients. After sampling, hyperthyroidism patients received methimazole starting at 30 mg daily, and ophthalmopathy patients received high-dose intravenous methylprednisolone. TCR Vbeta CDR3 sequencing of 135 peripheral blood samples (over 40 ophthalmopathy, roughly 74 hyperthyroidism and about 17 progressor patients) is reported in the paper. Paper-wide results and their limitations: In validation, the model predicted progression to ophthalmopathy a median of about 5.9 months before onset, with approximately 71% sensitivity and almost 75% specificity. A model built on a 13 V-J signature distinguished ophthalmopathy from stable hyperthyroidism, reaching 85% to 90% sensitivity and around 81% specificity in cross-validation and 80%/75% in testing. Sample size was not statistically predetermined, and investigators were not blinded to group allocation. Most expanded thyroid clonotypes (frequency above 0.001) were also found in blood, which suggests that blood repertoires may mirror thyroid immune responses.

Of note for this clonotype: Its antigen has not been determined. No quality values exist for individual bases; no much larger clone is one base distant.

V is pared back by 8 bases and J by 3 bases, with 18 bases lying between the germline termini. Including the terminal cysteine and phenylalanine, the CDR3 comprises 14 residues. The kept DNA is CDR3 alone, 42 bases in frame from the first base. Per the germline V gene, SGHRS is the CDR1 and YFSETQ is the CDR2. The TCR beta CDR3 regions were amplified from the RNA transcripts. The TCR CDR3 was subjected to a first round of RT-PCR using the HTBI primer set and the Qiagen OneStep RT-PCR kit. Libraries were constructed in a second round of multiplex PCR, after which size selection and purification were performed. The libraries were sequenced on an Illumina HiSeq2000 using paired-end 100 bp reads. As for the original processing: Raw data were processed with SOAPnuke, discarding reads with adapters, uncalled bases, mean Phred below 15, or no exact constant-primer or identifier match. High-quality paired reads were merged with COPE v1.2.5, and unique nucleotide sequences were defined as clonotypes. Clonotypes were aligned to IMGT TRBV, TRBD and TRBJ reference segments using MiTCR v1.1. The analysis was restricted to V-J combinations with a frequency above 0.0001, which together covered over 99% of the repertoires. A TCS score was defined as the ratio between F50 (clonal expansion) and ExV (chaos), using BLOSUM62-based TCRdist between CDR3 peptides within each V-J. Welch's t-statistics and random forest reduced around 550 V-J features to 10 to 15, which were used in a naive Bayes classifier (R e1071). The public reads were reprocessed in TCRdb via fastp at Q25 and MiXCR, keeping in-frame beta chains. CDR3 protein sequences are deduplicated, and each keeps its most common genes and DNA. What appears here as the V and J calls and clone size reflects TCRdb's work, not the paper's. Recorded for this sample are 250,000 to 300,000 distinct CDR3 sequences; 15% to 20% of them occurred a single time. Clones ranked in the top ten supply about 50% of the sample.

Ophthalmopathy patients had moderately to severely active disease, Clinical Activity Score of at least 3, NOSPECS grade of at least 4, and duration under 3 months. Any patient with an uncontrolled infection, another autoimmune disease, pregnancy or lactation was excluded. Diagnoses were based on clinical symptoms, serum thyroxine and TRAb, thyroid ultrasound and orbital computed tomography. Ficoll-Paque density gradient centrifugation was used to isolate PBMCs from 8.5 to 10 ml of fresh peripheral blood. Total RNA was extracted with Trizol reagent, and quality was checked on an Agilent 2100 Bioanalyzer.

The sequencing sample was made of blood. In this chain, TRBV5-1 is recombined with TRBJ2-7; the D gene could be either TRBD1 or TRBD2, each agreeing at 5 bases. This TCR derives from a woman aged 55-69 years with Graves' ophthalmopathy. The DNA reads TGCGCCAGTAGTTCCGGGACCCTCGACTACGAGCAGTACTTC. Its coded protein is CASSSGTLDYEQYF.